One and the same sample provided the 17 T cell receptor beta chains below, sequenced in a study of molecular identifiers for immune sequencing clone quantification (dated by TCRdb to the late 2010s). Library preparation employed PCR. Sequenced using an Illumina HiSeq 4000. The public reads were reanalyzed by TCRdb: fastp trimming at Q25, MiXCR alignment, in-frame beta chains only. Each CDR3 protein gets just one entry, which takes the most common genes and DNA from the rows behind it. This sample gives approximately 500,000 distinct CDR3 sequences in total; around a fifth of them show up just once. Approximately 0.8% of the sample is held by the ten biggest clonotypes. The specimen sequenced was naive CD8+ T cells from blood, with Jurkat cell RNA spiked in. The label giving this sample's cell subset or site can be read as: FACS-sorted CD8+CD4-CCR7+CD45RA+ naive T cells. These receptors were obtained from a human donor in good health. Some libraries in this study had Jurkat cell RNA spiked in.

Turning to this clonotype: Just one base apart from a much larger clone, this may be a read error. The chain is built from TRBV21-1 and TRBJ2-6. TRBV21-1 is a documented pseudogene. CDR3 length: 16 residues. CDR3 residues: CASGKAGIQGANVLTF. The CDR3 bases are TGTGCCAGCGGCAAAGCGGGGATTCAGGGGGCCAACGTCCTGACTTTC.

This clonotype was detected many times. The gene calls are TRBV7-9 and TRBJ2-1; 8 bases fit TRBD2. Germline CDR1 SEHNR, CDR2 FQNEAQ (reference sequence). J gave up 1 base and V 5 bases, and 10 bases lay outside the gene matches. This CDR3 region has 17 residues. CDR3 nucleotides: TGTGCCAGCAGCCCGACGCTCACTAGCGGTTCCTACAATGAGCAGTTCTTC. Protein sequence: CASSPTLTSGSYNEQFF.

This clonotype was seen a few times. The chain recombines TRBV24-1 with TRBJ2-3; tentatively, D is TRBD1 (6 bases). Germline lookup yields CDR1 KGHDR and CDR2 SFDVKD. Trimming took 6 bases from V and 0 from J, leaving 15 bases between them. The CDR3 extends over 16 amino acids. The DNA for the CDR3 is TGTGCCACCAGTAGAACAGCAGGGGCTAGCACAGATACGCAGTATTTT. Its translation is CATSRTAGASTDTQYF.

In regard to this clonotype: One junction end does not reproduce the germline sequence, and a read error may be involved. This chain links TRBV10-2 with TRBJ1-4; tentative D call: TRBD1 (6 bases). Germline CDR1 and CDR2: WSHSY and SAAADI. CDR3 length equals 15 residues. The CDR3 nucleotides read TGCGCCAGCAGTGACCCGGGGGGCGGCTCAGAAAAACTGTCTTTT. Amino acids: CASSDPGGGSEKLSF.

About this clonotype: The final CDR3 position lacks the conserved phenylalanine or tryptophan, pointing to a likely read error. The chain employs TRBV30 and TRBJ1-5, with 7 bases identical to TRBD1. This CDR3 is built from 12 residues. V trimming: 6 bases; J trimming: 7 bases; junction bases outside the gene matches: 6. The germline gives CDR1 GTSNPN, CDR2 SVGIG (reference sequence). The DNA of the CDR3 is TGTGCCTGCCAGGGGGGTGACCAGCCCCAGCATTCT. The encoded protein is CACQGGDQPQHS.

The chain joins TRBV11-2 to TRBJ2-5; D is possibly TRBD1 or TRBD2 (5 bases each). The V and J ends lost 1 base and 2 bases respectively, with 20 bases between them. CDR3 length: 18 amino acids. From germline, CDR1 is SGHAT and CDR2 FQNNGV. CDR3 region: CASSLGWGPPRQQETQYF. CDR3 coding DNA: TGTGCCAGCAGCTTAGGTTGGGGACCGCCGAGACAACAAGAGACCCAGTACTTC.

As regards this clonotype: A much larger clone is a single base away; this may be a read error. The chain combines TRBV7-6 with TRBJ2-5; D remains unclear. The CDR3 is made up of 14 amino acids. V was pared by 4 bases and J by 0 bases, with 9 bases between. From germline, CDR1 is SGHVS and CDR2 FNYEAQ. The CDR3 region is CASSSTVYQETQYF. DNA for the CDR3: TGTGCCAGCAGCTCCACAGTGTACCAAGAGACCCAGTACTTC.

The chain joins TRBV13 to TRBJ2-1, with 9 positions matching TRBD2. With 1 base clipped from V and 8 bases from J, the junction kept 3 bases outside the gene matches. The CDR3 has 14 residues. Germline CDR1 reads PRHDT; CDR2 reads FYEKMQ (reference sequence). The CDR3 sequence is CASSLEGGGDEQFF. DNA for the CDR3: TGTGCCAGCAGCTTAGAGGGCGGGGGGGATGAGCAGTTCTTC.

This clonotype was seen many times. V usage is TRBV27 and J usage is TRBJ1-4, with a weak D call TRBD1 (5 bases). Germline CDR1 MNHEY, CDR2 SMNVEV (reference sequence). This CDR3 has 17 residues. With 3 bases removed from V and 1 base from J, the gap between germline ends came to 15 bases. The chain's CDR3 is CASSFLMRDGTNEKLFF. The CDR3, as DNA: TGTGCCAGCAGTTTCCTTATGAGGGACGGAACTAATGAAAAACTGTTTTTT.

This clonotype has only a few counts. In nucleotides, the CDR3 is TGTGCCAGCAACCGCGGTAGCACAGATACGCAGTATTTT. Protein: CASNRGSTDTQYF. The J gene is TRBJ2-3, the V gene TRBV11-2; no clear D. CDR1 is SGHAT and CDR2 is FQNNGV in the germline V gene. With 7 bases removed from V and 0 bases from J, the gap between germline ends came to 8 bases. This CDR3 region has 13 residues.

This clonotype has a handful of counts. The genes are TRBV7-8 and TRBJ1-2; no firm D call. Trimming cost V 2 bases and J 0 bases, with 10 bases left between them. The germline CDR1 and CDR2 sequences are SGHVS and FQNEAQ. This CDR3 comprises 15 residues. The DNA of the CDR3 is TGTGCCAGCAGCTTATCCCGGGCCTCTAACTATGGCTACACCTTC. As protein: CASSLSRASNYGYTF.

This clonotype was observed many times. The V and J genes are TRBV7-9 and TRBJ2-7; D remains ambiguous. The germline V gene encodes CDR1 SEHNR and CDR2 FQNEAQ (reference sequence). Trimming took 5 bases from V and 0 from J, leaving 17 bases between them. This CDR3 contains 16 residues. DNA of the CDR3: TGTGCCAGCAGCCCCATAGTGGGCGAGCACTCCTACGAGCAGTACTTC. Encoded protein: CASSPIVGEHSYEQYF. The full variable domain, its missing parts supplied by reference TRBV7-9 and TRBJ2-7, is DTGVSQNPRHKITKRGQNVTFRCDPISEHNRLYWYRQTLGQGPEFLTYFQNEAQLEKSRLLSDRFSAERPKGSFSTLEIQRTEQGDSAMYLCASSPIVGEHSYEQYFGPGTRLTVT.

This chain joins TRBV3-1 and TRBJ2-1; 7 nucleotides align to TRBD2. CDR3 length equals 16 residues. Trimming at V came to 1 base and at J to 4 bases, leaving 7 bases not matched to a gene. The germline V gene encodes CDR1 LGHDT and CDR2 YNNKEL (reference sequence). CDR3 amino acids: CASSQAVLAVYNEQFF. The DNA of the CDR3 is TGTGCCAGCAGCCAAGCGGTCCTAGCGGTATACAATGAGCAGTTCTTC.

The chain is built from TRBV4-3 and TRBJ2-1; 8 nucleotides agree with TRBD1. The CDR3 consists of 17 residues. Germline V lookup: CDR1 LGHNA, CDR2 YSLEER. V was clipped by 2 bases and J by 3 bases; unmatched bases: 9. The CDR3 here is CASSQTVQGVGYNEQFF. CDR3 nucleotide sequence: TGCGCCAGCAGCCAAACCGTACAGGGGGTAGGCTACAATGAGCAGTTCTTC.

With respect to this clonotype: One end of the junction does not line up with germline, which may come from a read error. The gene calls are TRBV6-2 or TRBV6-3 and TRBJ2-7; D is perhaps TRBD2 (6 bases). Germline values: CDR1 MNHEY, CDR2 SVGEGT. This CDR3 is 14 amino acids long. The CDR3 coding sequence is TGTGCCAGCAGTTACGGAGGGACCTCCTACAAGCAGTACTTC. It codes for CASSYGGTSYKQYF.

This clonotype was seen a handful of times. The chain recombines TRBV9 with TRBJ1-2; 7 bases are a match to TRBD1. In germline, CDR1 is SGDLS, CDR2 YYNGEE. The CDR3 sequence is 12 residues long. V shed 4 bases, J shed 4 bases, and the junction held 1 base outside the gene matches. The CDR3 bases are TGTGCCAGCAGCACAGGGGCCTATGGCTACACCTTC. It specifies CASSTGAYGYTF.

This clonotype came up a few times. This could be a read error, since a much larger clone is one nucleotide away. This sequence joins TRBV13 and TRBJ1-2, with D unclear. Germline V lookup: CDR1 PRHDT, CDR2 FYEKMQ (reference sequence). The CDR3 length is 14 residues. CDR3 sequence: CASSLVGSNCGYTF. CDR3 DNA: TGTGCCAGCAGCTTAGTTGGGAGTAACTGTGGCTACACCTTC.